These 20 T cell receptor beta chains were sequenced from one sample in a study of blood T cell repertoires in COVID-19. Clones were read by immunoSEQ multiplex PCR, and TCRdb kept only the in-frame ones, dropping some. The sample includes tens of thousands of clones, 81% of them seen just once. The sample taken for sequencing was peripheral blood. The receptors here all came from a man older than 75 with acute or convalescent COVID-19.

Here the CDR3 DNA reads TGTGCCACCAGTGCCCTCCGGGGGAACACCGGGGAGCTGTTTTTT. It encodes CATSALRGNTGELFF. This sequence joins TRBV24-1 and TRBJ2-2; TRBD2 might be the D (5 bases). The CDR3 has 15 residues. Trimming stripped 5 bases from V and 1 base from J, with 10 bases between. CDR1 and CDR2 (germline): KGHDR, SFDVKD.

The V call is TRBV28, the J call TRBJ2-1, with 7 positions matching TRBD1. The CDR3 length is 14 residues. Germline trimming cut 6 bases from V and 4 bases from J; bases unmatched to any gene: 6. Per germline, CDR1 MDHEN and CDR2 SYDVKM. CDR3 sequence: CASRSPGQYNEQFF. DNA of the CDR3: TGTGCCAGCAGATCCCCGGGACAGTACAATGAGCAGTTCTTC. Full variable domain (missing parts from reference TRBV28 and TRBJ2-1): DVKVTQSSRYLVKRTGEKVFLECVQDMDHENMFWYRQDPGLGLRLIYFSYDVKMKEKGDIPEGYSVSREKKERFSLILESASTNQTSMYLCASRSPGQYNEQFFGPGTRLTVL.

This chain's CDR3 is CASSLGDRGQETQYF. In DNA form, the CDR3 reads TGCGCCAGCAGCTTAGGGGACAGGGGACAAGAGACCCAGTACTTC. The chain recombines TRBV5-1 with TRBJ2-5; TRBD1 matches 10 bases. The CDR3 covers 15 residues. The V segment lost 2 bases and the J segment 2 bases; nucleotides outside the gene matches: 3. Germline CDR1 SGHRS, CDR2 YFSETQ.

On this clone: An end of the junction differs from the germline gene, which may be a read error. V gene TRBV4-1 combines with J gene TRBJ2-3; 9 bases fit TRBD2. The CDR3 is 12 amino acids. CDR1 is MGHRA, CDR2 YSYEKL, per germline. CDR3 nucleotide sequence: TGCGCCAGCAGCCAAGAACTAGCGGGTAGACATTTT. Protein product: CASSQELAGRHF.

The rearrangement joins TRBV29-1 to TRBJ1-2; D not resolved. The CDR3 spans 12 residues. V dropped 4 bases and J dropped 1 base, with 7 bases sitting between them. Germline CDR1 SQVTM, CDR2 ANQGSEA. CDR3 in DNA: TGCAGCGTTGGGGAGTTTAACTATGGCTACACCTTC. Amino acid sequence: CSVGEFNYGYTF.

The CDR3 region has the DNA TGTGCCAGCAGCTTACCGGGCCTGGAGGGGAACTATGGCTACACCTTC. This encodes CASSLPGLEGNYGYTF. J is TRBJ1-2 and V is TRBV7-9, with D maybe TRBD1 (5 bases). Trimming took 2 bases from V and 2 from J, leaving 15 bases between them. The CDR3 sequence is 16 residues long. Germline loops: CDR1 SEHNR, CDR2 FQNEAQ (reference sequence).

The chain links TRBV28 to TRBJ2-5; tentatively, D is TRBD1 (5 bases). CDR1 and CDR2 (germline): MDHEN, SYDVKM. The CDR3 spans 12 residues. The V end was cut by 1 base, the J end by 5 bases, with 5 bases between. This CDR3 is CASSLYRETQYF. The CDR3 DNA reads as TGTGCCAGCAGTTTATACAGGGAGACCCAGTACTTC. The entire variable domain, with the rest obtained from reference TRBV28 and TRBJ2-5, is as follows: DVKVTQSSRYLVKRTGEKVFLECVQDMDHENMFWYRQDPGLGLRLIYFSYDVKMKEKGDIPEGYSVSREKKERFSLILESASTNQTSMYLCASSLYRETQYFGPGTRLLVL.

The rearrangement uses TRBV19 and TRBJ1-3; possibly TRBD1 for D (5 bases). CDR1 LNHDA and CDR2 SQIVND come from the germline V gene (reference sequence). The CDR3 is 16 amino acids. Trimming left V 6 bases short and J 1 base short, with 16 bases between. CDR3 region: CASSQRVGGSGNTIYF. The CDR3 DNA sequence: TGTGCCAGTAGCCAACGCGTCGGGGGTTCTGGAAACACCATATATTTT.

The chain combines TRBV7-9 with TRBJ1-6; D not certain. The CDR3 extends over 13 amino acids. CDR1 is SEHNR and CDR2 is FQNEAQ in the germline V gene (reference sequence). V was trimmed by 1 base and J by 10 bases, leaving 8 bases between them. This CDR3 reads CASSLGSRSPLHF. The CDR3 region has the DNA TGTGCCAGCAGCTTAGGGTCCCGGTCACCCCTCCACTTT.

This chain connects TRBV4-1 to TRBJ2-2, with TRBD2 matching over 9 bases. The V gene end was trimmed by 0 bases and the J gene end by 7 bases; junction bases not matched to a gene: 15. Germline V CDR1 and CDR2: MGHRA, YSYEKL. The CDR3 consists of 19 residues. The CDR3 coding sequence is TGCGCCAGCAGCCAAGAAGGAGCGGGAGGCCCCCTGGGGGGCGGGGAGCTGTTTTTT. Amino acid sequence: CASSQEGAGGPLGGGELFF.

The sample holds one count of this clone. The chain combines TRBV7-2 with TRBJ1-2; 7 positions agree with TRBD1. This CDR3 spans 14 amino acids. Germline CDR1 is SGHTA and CDR2 is FQGNSA. V lost 1 base and J lost 4; bases outside the gene matches: 3. The CDR3 reads CASSLGQGGYGYTF. CDR3 nucleotides: TGTGCCAGCAGCTTAGGACAGGGCGGCTATGGCTACACCTTC.

The chain joins TRBV28 to TRBJ1-2, with D tentatively TRBD1 (6 bases). V gave up 4 bases and J gave up 1 base, with 10 bases separating them. Germline V gene sequence: CDR1 MDHEN, CDR2 SYDVKM. This CDR3 has 14 amino acids. The CDR3 region has the DNA TGTGCCAGCAGTTCCGGGACACTTAACTATGGCTACACCTTC. This encodes CASSSGTLNYGYTF.

The chain has TRBV6-1 and TRBJ1-1, with a possible D match to TRBD1 (6 bases). The length of the CDR3 is 15 residues. Germline assignment: CDR1 MNHNS and CDR2 SASEGT. The V end was cut by 7 bases, the J end by 1 base, with 16 bases between. CDR3 in amino acids: CASTPRRGANTEAFF. CDR3 sequence (DNA): TGTGCCAGCACCCCCAGGCGGGGGGCGAACACTGAAGCTTTCTTT.

This clone was detected only once. CDR3 nucleotide sequence: TGTGCCAGCACCGGACTAGCGGGAGGCCAGAGCTCCTACAATGAGCAGTTCTTC. The encoded protein is CASTGLAGGQSSYNEQFF. The chain couples TRBV7-2 to TRBJ2-1; 14 bases line up with TRBD2. This CDR3 has 18 residues. Germline CDR1 reads SGHTA; CDR2 reads FQGNSA. After removal of 7 bases from V and 0 bases from J, the junction contained 8 bases not matched to a gene.

This sequence joins TRBV11-3 and TRBJ2-1, with D possibly being TRBD1 (6 bases). Germline V gene data show CDR1 as SGHNT and CDR2 as YENEEA. This CDR3 is built from 13 residues. V was shortened by 0 bases and J by 7 bases, with 7 bases between the two germline ends. The CDR3 region has the DNA TGTGCCAGCAGCTTAGAGACAGGTAATGAGCAGTTCTTC. Translation: CASSLETGNEQFF.

The chain links TRBV29-1 to TRBJ2-7, with D hard to call. Per the germline V gene, CDR1 is SQVTM and CDR2 is ANQGSEA. Trimming cost V 5 bases and J 4 bases, with 9 bases left between them. This CDR3 is built from 11 residues. CDR3 region: CSVTFLYEQYF. The CDR3, as DNA: TGCAGCGTTACTTTTCTGTACGAGCAGTACTTC.

The J gene is TRBJ1-1, the V gene TRBV2; 8 positions agree with TRBD1. V gave up 8 bases and J gave up 2 bases; unmatched junction bases: 10. The CDR3 is made up of 15 amino acids. Germline values: CDR1 SNHLY, CDR2 FYNNEI. CDR3 residues: CASDTDRDGNTEAFF. CDR3 coding DNA: TGTGCCAGCGACACGGACAGGGATGGAAACACTGAAGCTTTCTTT.

This clone was observed once. This chain connects TRBV24-1 to TRBJ1-2; D is possibly TRBD1 (6 bases). V dropped 6 bases and J dropped 0 bases, with 13 bases sitting between them. The CDR3 consists of 15 residues. Germline-derived CDR1 and CDR2 are KGHDR and SFDVKD. DNA of the CDR3: TGTGCCACCAGTCCCGGGACACCAGCTAACTATGGCTACACCTTC. This translates into CATSPGTPANYGYTF.

This chain connects TRBV6-2 or TRBV6-3 to TRBJ2-2; maybe TRBD2 (5 bases). Looked up from germline, CDR1 is MNHEY and CDR2 is SVGEGT. The CDR3 contains 15 residues. V lost 0 bases, J lost 6 bases, and 11 bases lay in between. Here the CDR3 reads CASSYSSLAAGELFF. The CDR3 region has the DNA TGTGCCAGCAGTTACTCGAGTCTAGCCGCCGGGGAGCTGTTTTTT.

The V gene is TRBV6-5, the J gene TRBJ1-3; D not certain. Germline CDR1 and CDR2: MNHEY and SVGAGI. The CDR3 runs to 14 residues. With 2 bases removed from V and 3 bases from J, the gap between germline ends came to 8 bases. CDR3 sequence: CASSYREGGNTIYF. The CDR3 DNA follows: TGTGCCAGCAGTTACAGGGAGGGTGGAAACACCATATATTTT.